This T cell receptor beta chain came from a study of beta chain features in type 1 diabetes (dated by TCRdb to between 2017 and 2018). Turning to the overall study: Patients and healthy donors did not differ in mean age, gender distribution, total cell number or subset yield. A total of around 110,000,000 sorted cells were examined across all samples, and RNA yield correlated strongly with the number of cells per subset. In the study, TCRB repertoires of sorted circulating CD4+ T cell subsets from recently diagnosed type 1 diabetes patients were compared with those of matched healthy donors. Naive and central memory subsets were obtained from all 30 or so donors, but regulatory and stem cell-like memory subsets were isolated from only 8 patients and roughly 8 healthy donors. Overall study outcomes, separate from this receptor: Naive, central memory and regulatory TCRB repertoires appeared to be more similar among patients than among healthy donors. Because cDNA was sequenced instead of genomic DNA, highly expressing activated cells could be over-represented, though the groups showed no difference in activation or CD3 levels. Shorter templates might have been favored by PCR, but patient and control samples were amplified and corrected together, so both groups would have been affected equally by any skew. In all four CD4+ subsets, TCRB CDR3 length was moderately but significantly shorter in type 1 diabetes patients. At VDJ recombination sites, patients with type 1 diabetes made fewer insertions and deleted more nucleotides, a pattern implying thymic rearrangement abnormalities. Because the HLA sub-analyses included only small numbers of individuals, any influence of HLA type on TCRB rearrangement was left unresolved.

As regards this clone: No cognate antigen has been identified for it. No clone much larger than this one lies a single base away; base qualities are absent.

The entire amount of isolated RNA was reverse transcribed using the High Capacity cDNA Reverse Transcription Kit, so the sequenced TCRB transcripts were expressed ones. Deep immunoSEQ sequencing was performed on naive, central memory and regulatory T cell samples, with an average of around 3.4 million total reads per sample. After sorted cells were lysed in RLT buffer, RNA was extracted with DNase-treated RNeasy Micro or Mini kits, with the choice depending on cell number. Each cell subset was processed separately to prevent cross-contamination, with patient and healthy donor samples processed together. Using the immunoSEQ multiplex PCR, TCRB sequences were amplified from cDNA into 87-bp fragments spanning the CDR3 region. The amplicons were sequenced using the Illumina HiSeq platform. The published analysis was carried out like this. Synthetic template baselines were used to correct PCR bias computationally, reads within Hamming distance 2 were collapsed together, and singletons that could not be merged were discarded. Reads were aligned against IMGT to assign V, D and J genes, CDR3 length and insertions or deletions at six rearrangement sites. Within each subset, clonotype counts were normalized to the number of sorted cells before true diversity and Gini coefficients were calculated with the tcR R package. Repertoire sharing was quantified using the overlap coefficient calculated on TCRB nucleotide sequences. Out-of-frame TCRB sequences from naive cells were analyzed as a proxy for the pre-selection repertoire. The table comes from immuneACCESS by way of TCRdb, which keeps in-frame sequences with V and J called. Part of the clones is missing from these tables; in studies checked, under half for an unresolved V gene and the rest for unknown reasons. D and trimming were read from the DNA, whereas the V and J calls and clone size are those reported in that table. This sample gives roughly 730,000 clones in total; over 10% of them show up just once. The ten top clones hold approximately 0.022% of the sample.

A single peripheral blood draw of 90 to 150 mL on average was collected from each donor into heparinised tubes. A BD FACSAria II and a panel including CD45RO, CCR7, CD25, CD127, CD95 and CD27 were used to sort naive, central memory, regulatory and stem cell-like memory CD4+ T cells. Purity was above 95% for every sorted population. Right away, PBMCs were isolated by Lymphoprep density gradient centrifugation and were stained directly, with no culture step. So that batch effects would be minimized, each experiment stained and sorted samples in pairs, pairing one healthy donor with one patient. The CDR3 measures 14 amino acids from cysteine to phenylalanine. The DNA shown is the 42-base CDR3, in frame from base 1. CDR1 and CDR2 were assigned from the germline V gene as SGDLS and YYNGEE. The V end gives up 3 bases and the J end 2 bases, leaving 3 bases in the junction not matched to a gene.

The rearrangement combines TRBV9 with TRBJ2-5, and TRBD1 aligns with 8 junction nucleotides. The material sequenced was naive CD4+ T cells from blood. Interpreted using the paper, the cell subset or site label stands for: true naive CD4+ T cells. The sequence was collected from a young man with type 1 diabetes. At the DNA level, the sequence is TGTGCCAGCAGCGCCCGACAGGGGCAAGAGACCCAGTACTTC. The resulting protein is CASSARQGQETQYF.